These T cell receptor beta chains were read from a single sample in a study of cytomegalovirus exposure and HLA in healthy donors. Repertoires were generated with immunoSEQ multiplex PCR, while TCRdb's copy carries only in-frame clones and drops some. The repertoire includes roughly 100,000 clones, about 95% of them detected once, and approximately 0.91% sits in the top ten. The sample consisted of PBMCs. The receptors here all came from a woman in her late teens or twenties in good health and CMV-seronegative. Each CDR3 is given with its conserved first and last residue. A D gene is named only where the DNA matches it firmly. A clone size is listed for some rows: how often the clone was seen (once, few, many), or a class if it is expanded.

d_call j_call v_call clone_size cdr3_nt cdr3_aa
TRBD1 TRBJ1-3 TRBV30 NA TGTGCCTGGAGTTCCGACAGGGGGGACATCTCTGGAAACACCATATATTTT CAWSSDRGDISGNTIYF
TRBD1 TRBJ1-4 TRBV7-8 NA TGTGCCAGCAGTTTCCCAGGGGGCGCAGGGGAAAAACTGTTTTTT CASSFPGGAGEKLFF
TRBD1 TRBJ1-4 TRBV5-1 NA TGCGCCAGCAGCTTGGACCTGACAGGGGGCAAACTGTTTTTT CASSLDLTGGKLFF
NA TRBJ1-5 TRBV2 NA TGTGCCAGCAGTGAAGCGAGGAAGCCCCAGCATTTT CASSEARKPQHF
TRBD2 TRBJ2-5 TRBV2 NA TGTGCCAGCAGTTCCGGGACTAGGGGAACCCAGTACTTC CASSSGTRGTQYF
TRBD1 TRBJ1-2 TRBV19 once TGTGCCAGTAGTCGGGACAGGGACTATGGCTACACCTTC CASSRDRDYGYTF
NA TRBJ2-1 TRBV2 NA TGTGCCAGCAGTGAACGGCTAGCCTACAATGAGCAGTTCTTC CASSERLAYNEQFF
TRBD1 TRBJ2-7 TRBV6-1 once TGTGCCAGCACCGGAACGATGACAGGGAGCCACGAGCAGTACTTC CASTGTMTGSHEQYF
NA TRBJ1-4 TRBV6-5 NA TGTGCCAGCAGTTACGGTGGCAGGGCGAATGAAAAACTGTTTTTT CASSYGGRANEKLFF
NA TRBJ1-6 TRBV4-1 NA TGCGCCAGCAGCCAAGACGGTAATTCACCCCTCCACTTT CASSQDGNSPLHF
NA TRBJ1-2 TRBV7-9 NA TGTGCCAGCAGCCCCCCGGGAGGAGCTAACTATGGCTACACCTTC CASSPPGGANYGYTF
NA TRBJ1-1 TRBV6-4 NA TGTGCCAGCAGTGTCACCTGGGAGGGGTCGACTGAAGCTTTCTTT CASSVTWEGSTEAFF
NA TRBJ2-1 TRBV9 NA TGTGCCAGCGCCTTAGCGATAGCGGCCTACAATGAGCAGTTCTTC CASALAIAAYNEQFF
TRBD2 TRBJ2-3 TRBV7-3 NA TGTGCCAGCAGCTCTCAAGGACTAGCGGGGGCTAGCACAGATACGCAGTATTTT CASSSQGLAGASTDTQYF
NA TRBJ2-5 TRBV7-9 NA TGTGCCAGCAGCAGACAGCAAGAGACCCAGTACTTC CASSRQQETQYF
NA TRBJ2-7 TRBV7-2 once TGTGCCAGCAGCCCGCAGGGATTTTCCTACGAGCAGTACTTC CASSPQGFSYEQYF
TRBD2 TRBJ2-1 TRBV9 NA TGTGCCAGCAGCGCCACCGGGACTAGCGGGGGGGCTTACAATGAGCAGTTCTTC CASSATGTSGGAYNEQFF
NA TRBJ1-2 TRBV9 NA TGTGCCAGCAGCGTAGTGTCCCCCTCCTATGGCTACACCTTC CASSVVSPSYGYTF
TRBD1 TRBJ2-7 TRBV2 NA TGTGCCAGCAGGGGCAGGGGGGAGCAGTACTTC CASRGRGEQYF
NA TRBJ1-3 TRBV2 once TGTGCCAGCCGGCAGGGCCCTGGAAACACCATATATTTT CASRQGPGNTIYF
TRBD1 TRBJ2-7 TRBV15 NA TGTGCCACCAGCACCGGGACAGGCTACTACGAGCAGTACTTC CATSTGTGYYEQYF
TRBD1 TRBJ2-7 TRBV7-8 once TGTGCCAGCAGCTTGTCGGACAGGGGGGTCTACGAGCAGTACTTC CASSLSDRGVYEQYF
NA TRBJ2-3 TRBV9 NA TGTGCCAGCAGCGTAGAGCTCAGGGAGGCAGATACGCAGTATTTT CASSVELREADTQYF
NA TRBJ2-7 TRBV5-1 NA TGCGCCAGCAGCTTGGGGGAGGCCTCCTACGAGCAGTACTTC CASSLGEASYEQYF
TRBD1 TRBJ1-1 TRBV9 NA TGTGCCAGCAGCGCTGGACAGGCTCAGGGGAACACTGAAGCTTTCTTT CASSAGQAQGNTEAFF
TRBD2 TRBJ2-3 TRBV27 NA TGTGCCAGCAGTCTTATAGCGGGACTTAGCACAGATACGCAGTATTTT CASSLIAGLSTDTQYF
TRBD2 TRBJ2-3 TRBV6-4 NA TGTGCCAGCAGCCTAGCGGGAGGGCTCGATACGCAGTATTTT CASSLAGGLDTQYF
NA TRBJ1-2 TRBV15 NA TGTGCCACCAGCAGAGAGGAGGGAGGCTACACCTTC CATSREEGGYTF
NA TRBJ2-7 TRBV15 NA TGTGCCACCAGCAGCTATGGTAACGAGCAGTACTTC CATSSYGNEQYF
TRBD1 TRBJ2-7 TRBV6-5 NA TGTGCCAGCAGACCTTACAGGGGGACCCCCTACGAGCAGTACTTC CASRPYRGTPYEQYF
TRBD1 TRBJ1-1 TRBV28 NA TGTGCCAGCAGCAGGGACAGGTTGAACACTGAAGCTTTCTTT CASSRDRLNTEAFF
TRBD2 TRBJ2-3 TRBV5-4 NA TGTGCCAGCAGGCTCGGTAGCGGGGGACAGTTTAGCACAGATACGCAGTATTTT CASRLGSGGQFSTDTQYF
TRBD2 TRBJ2-3 TRBV16 NA TGTGCCAGCAGCCAAAGTAGCGGGAGCACAGATACGCAGTATTTT CASSQSSGSTDTQYF
TRBD1 TRBJ2-3 TRBV5-1 NA TGCGCCAGCAGCTTGCGGACAGGGGTATACGGGGGCACAGATACGCAGTATTTT CASSLRTGVYGGTDTQYF
NA TRBJ2-1 TRBV11-2 NA TGTGCCAGCAGCTTAGGAGCCGGCTCCTACAATGAGCAGTTCTTC CASSLGAGSYNEQFF
NA TRBJ1-1 TRBV7-3 NA TGTGCCAGCAGCCAAAGCGTCGACAGTGAAGCTTTCTTT CASSQSVDSEAFF
TRBD2 TRBJ2-3 TRBV7-9 NA TGTGCCAGCAGGTCAGCTAGCGGGAGTTTTGATACGCAGTATTTT CASRSASGSFDTQYF
TRBD1 TRBJ2-4 TRBV6-1 NA TGTGCCAGCAGTGAAGGACAGGGGGTGATGGACATTCAGTACTTC CASSEGQGVMDIQYF
NA TRBJ1-1 TRBV7-9 NA TGTGCCAGCAGCTCAAGGGACGGGACTTACACTGAAGCTTTCTTT CASSSRDGTYTEAFF
NA TRBJ1-3 TRBV5-5 NA TGTGCCAGCAGCTTTGAAGGGAGCTCTGGAAACACCATATATTTT CASSFEGSSGNTIYF